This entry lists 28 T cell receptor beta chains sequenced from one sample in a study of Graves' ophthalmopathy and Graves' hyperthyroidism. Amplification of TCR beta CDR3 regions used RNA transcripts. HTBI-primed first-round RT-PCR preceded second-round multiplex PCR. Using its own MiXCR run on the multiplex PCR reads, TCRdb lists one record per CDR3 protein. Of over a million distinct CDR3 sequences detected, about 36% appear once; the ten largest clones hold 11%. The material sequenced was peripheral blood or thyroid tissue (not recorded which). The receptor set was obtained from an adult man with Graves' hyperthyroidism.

As DNA, the CDR3 is TGCAGCGCCTACGGGGCAGGGCAAAGTTTCTATGGCTACACCTTC. Protein product: CSAYGAGQSFYGYTF. V and J are TRBV29-1 and TRBJ1-2; D is possibly TRBD1 (5 bases). The V end lost 7 bases, the J end lost 4 bases, and 22 bases lay between the germline ends. Germline V lookup: CDR1 SQVTM, CDR2 ANQGSEA. This CDR3 region has 15 residues.

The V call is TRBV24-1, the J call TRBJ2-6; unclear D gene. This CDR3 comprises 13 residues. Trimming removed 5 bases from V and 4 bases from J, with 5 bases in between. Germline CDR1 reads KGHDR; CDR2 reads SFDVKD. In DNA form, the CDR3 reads TGTGCCACCAGTGCGGCAGGGGCCAACGTCCTGACTTTC. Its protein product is CATSAAGANVLTF.

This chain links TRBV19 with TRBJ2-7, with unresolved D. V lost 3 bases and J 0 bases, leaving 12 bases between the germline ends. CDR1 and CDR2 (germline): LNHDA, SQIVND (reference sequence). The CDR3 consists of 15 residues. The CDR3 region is CASSITPGSSYEQYF. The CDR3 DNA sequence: TGTGCCAGTAGTATCACCCCCGGTAGCTCCTACGAGCAGTACTTC.

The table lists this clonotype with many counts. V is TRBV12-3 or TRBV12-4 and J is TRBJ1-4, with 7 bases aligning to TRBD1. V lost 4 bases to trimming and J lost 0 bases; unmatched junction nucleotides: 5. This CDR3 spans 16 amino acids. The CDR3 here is CASSSPGTATNEKLFF. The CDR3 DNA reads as TGTGCCAGCAGTTCCCCCGGGACAGCAACTAATGAAAAACTGTTTTTT.

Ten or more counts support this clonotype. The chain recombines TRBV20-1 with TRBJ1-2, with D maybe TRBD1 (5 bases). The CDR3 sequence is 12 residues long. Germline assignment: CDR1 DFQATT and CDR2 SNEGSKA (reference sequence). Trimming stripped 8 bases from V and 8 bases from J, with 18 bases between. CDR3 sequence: CSSGEGAVGYTF. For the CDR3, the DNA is TGCAGTTCGGGGGAAGGGGCGGTCGGCTACACCTTC.

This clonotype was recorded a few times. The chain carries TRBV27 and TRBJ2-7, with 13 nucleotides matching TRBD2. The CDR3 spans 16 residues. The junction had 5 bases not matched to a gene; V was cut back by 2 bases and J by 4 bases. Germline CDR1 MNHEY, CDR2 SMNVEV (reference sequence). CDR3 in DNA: TGTGCCAGCAGTTTAGTGGTGACTAGCGGGAGGTACGAGCAGTACTTC. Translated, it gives CASSLVVTSGRYEQYF.

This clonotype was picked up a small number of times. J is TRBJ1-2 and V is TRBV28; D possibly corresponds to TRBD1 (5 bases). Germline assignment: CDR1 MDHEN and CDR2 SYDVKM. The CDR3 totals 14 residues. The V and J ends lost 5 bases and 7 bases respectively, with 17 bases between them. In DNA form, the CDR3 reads TGTGCCAGCAGTACGGCGGGCCTGGGGGGTGGCTACACCTTC. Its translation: CASSTAGLGGGYTF.

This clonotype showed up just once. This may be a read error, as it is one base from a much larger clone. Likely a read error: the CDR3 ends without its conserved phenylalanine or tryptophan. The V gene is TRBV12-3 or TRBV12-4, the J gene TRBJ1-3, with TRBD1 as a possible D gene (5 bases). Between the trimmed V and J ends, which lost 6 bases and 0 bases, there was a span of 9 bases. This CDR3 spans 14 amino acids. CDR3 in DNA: TGTGCCAGCAGCCTGAGGGGCTCTGGAAACACCATATATTTG. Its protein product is CASSLRGSGNTIYL.

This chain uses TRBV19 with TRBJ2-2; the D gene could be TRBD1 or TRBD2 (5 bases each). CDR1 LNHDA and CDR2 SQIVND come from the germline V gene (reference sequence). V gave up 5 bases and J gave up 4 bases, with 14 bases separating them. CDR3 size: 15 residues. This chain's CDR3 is CASSGRDGSTGELFF. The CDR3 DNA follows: TGTGCCAGTAGTGGCAGGGACGGAAGCACCGGGGAGCTGTTTTTT.

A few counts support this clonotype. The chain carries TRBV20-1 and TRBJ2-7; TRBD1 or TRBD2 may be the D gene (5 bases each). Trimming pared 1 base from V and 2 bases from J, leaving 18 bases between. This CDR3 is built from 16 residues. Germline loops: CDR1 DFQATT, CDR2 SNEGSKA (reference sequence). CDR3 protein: CSARGPGQRKPYEQYF. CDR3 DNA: TGCAGTGCTAGAGGGCCGGGGCAGCGAAAACCCTACGAGCAGTACTTC.

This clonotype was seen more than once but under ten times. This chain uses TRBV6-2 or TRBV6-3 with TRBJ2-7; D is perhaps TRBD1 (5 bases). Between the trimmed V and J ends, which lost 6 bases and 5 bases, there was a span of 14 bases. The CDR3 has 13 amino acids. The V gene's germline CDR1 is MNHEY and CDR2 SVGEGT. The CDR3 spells CASSRLGADEQYF. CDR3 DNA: TGTGCCAGCAGCCGCCTTGGGGCAGACGAGCAGTACTTC.

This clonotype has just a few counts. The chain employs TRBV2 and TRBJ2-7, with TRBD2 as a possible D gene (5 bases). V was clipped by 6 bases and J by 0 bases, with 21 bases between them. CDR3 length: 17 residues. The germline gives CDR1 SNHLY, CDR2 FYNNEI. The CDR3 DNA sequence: TGTGCCAGCAGCCAAGCTCAAGGAGGAGGCGTCTCCTACGAGCAGTACTTC. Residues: CASSQAQGGGVSYEQYF.

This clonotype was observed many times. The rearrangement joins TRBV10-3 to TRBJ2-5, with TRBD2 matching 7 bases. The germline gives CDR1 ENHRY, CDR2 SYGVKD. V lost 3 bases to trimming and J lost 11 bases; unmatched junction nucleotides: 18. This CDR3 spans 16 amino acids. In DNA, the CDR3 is TGTGCCATCAGTGATCGGTCGGGAGGCGCTTCATGGGGGCAGTACTTC. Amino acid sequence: CAISDRSGGASWGQYF.

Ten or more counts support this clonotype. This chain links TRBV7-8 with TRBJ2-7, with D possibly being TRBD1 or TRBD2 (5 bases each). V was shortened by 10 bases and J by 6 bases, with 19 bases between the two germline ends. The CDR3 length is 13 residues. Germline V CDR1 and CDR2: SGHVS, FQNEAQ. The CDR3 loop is CATQLGEMGEQYF. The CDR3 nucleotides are TGTGCCACCCAACTGGGGGAAATGGGCGAGCAGTACTTC.

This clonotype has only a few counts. DNA for the CDR3: TGTGCCAGCAGCGCTCTTAGCGGGGGACCCTACGAGCAGTACTTC. Amino acids: CASSALSGGPYEQYF. V usage is TRBV9 and J usage is TRBJ2-7, with TRBD2 matching over 9 bases. Germline lookup yields CDR1 SGDLS and CDR2 YYNGEE. This CDR3 contains 15 residues. V dropped 3 bases and J dropped 2; count of bases not matched to a gene: 6.

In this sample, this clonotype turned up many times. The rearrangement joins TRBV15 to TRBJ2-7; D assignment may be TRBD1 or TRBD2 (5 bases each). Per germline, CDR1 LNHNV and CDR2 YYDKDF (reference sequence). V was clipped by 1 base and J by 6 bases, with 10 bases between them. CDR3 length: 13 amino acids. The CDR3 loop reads CATSRAGDREQYF. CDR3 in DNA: TGTGCCACCAGCAGAGCTGGGGACCGCGAGCAGTACTTC.

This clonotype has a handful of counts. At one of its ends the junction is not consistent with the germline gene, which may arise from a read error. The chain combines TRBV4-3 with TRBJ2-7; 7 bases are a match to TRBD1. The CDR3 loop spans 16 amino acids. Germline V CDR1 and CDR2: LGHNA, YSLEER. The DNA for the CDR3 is TGCACCAGCAGCCAATTAGGGACAGTCCGAACCTACGAGCAGTACTTC. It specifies CTSSQLGTVRTYEQYF.

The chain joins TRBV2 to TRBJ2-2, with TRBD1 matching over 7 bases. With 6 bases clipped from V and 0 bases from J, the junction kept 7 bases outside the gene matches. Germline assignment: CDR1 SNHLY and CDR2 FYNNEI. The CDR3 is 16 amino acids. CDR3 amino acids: CASRIRGSTNTGELFF. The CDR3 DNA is TGTGCCAGCAGAATCAGGGGGTCTACGAACACCGGGGAGCTGTTTTTT.

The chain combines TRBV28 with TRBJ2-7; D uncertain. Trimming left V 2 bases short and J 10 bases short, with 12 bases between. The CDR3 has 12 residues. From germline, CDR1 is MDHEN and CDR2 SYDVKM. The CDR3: CASSLLTSSQYF. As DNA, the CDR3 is TGTGCCAGCAGTTTACTAACATCTTCCCAGTACTTC.

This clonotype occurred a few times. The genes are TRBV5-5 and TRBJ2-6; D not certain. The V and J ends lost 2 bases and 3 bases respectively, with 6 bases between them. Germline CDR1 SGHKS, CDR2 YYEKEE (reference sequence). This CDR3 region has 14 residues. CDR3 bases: TGTGCCAGCAGCTTTAGTATTGGGGCCAACGTCCTGACTTTC. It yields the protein CASSFSIGANVLTF.

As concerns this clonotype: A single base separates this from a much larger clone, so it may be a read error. The CDR3 coding sequence is TGTGCCATCAGAGAGTCGATCGGAAGGGCCGGGGAGCTGTTTTTT. It yields the protein CAIRESIGRAGELFF. This chain links TRBV10-3 with TRBJ2-2, with D unresolved. The V gene's germline CDR1 is ENHRY and CDR2 SYGVKD. This CDR3 spans 15 amino acids.

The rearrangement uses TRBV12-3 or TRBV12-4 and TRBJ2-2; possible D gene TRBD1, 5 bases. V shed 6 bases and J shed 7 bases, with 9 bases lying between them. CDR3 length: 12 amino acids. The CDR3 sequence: CASSKGRGELFF. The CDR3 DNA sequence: TGTGCCAGCAGCAAGGGGCGCGGGGAGCTGTTTTTT.

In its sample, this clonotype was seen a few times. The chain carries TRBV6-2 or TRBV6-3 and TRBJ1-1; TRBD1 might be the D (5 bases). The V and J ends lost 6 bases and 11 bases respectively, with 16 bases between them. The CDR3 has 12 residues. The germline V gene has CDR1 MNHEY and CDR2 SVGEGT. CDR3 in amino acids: CASRTTRGPAFF. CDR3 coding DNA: TGTGCCAGCAGAACGACGAGGGGCCCTGCTTTCTTT.

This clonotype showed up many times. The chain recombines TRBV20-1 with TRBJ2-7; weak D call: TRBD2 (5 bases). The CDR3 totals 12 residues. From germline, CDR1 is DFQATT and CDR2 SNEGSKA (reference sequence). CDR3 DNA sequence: TGCAGCTCGGAGGCCCTCCTCCCCGAGCAGTACTTC. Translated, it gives CSSEALLPEQYF.

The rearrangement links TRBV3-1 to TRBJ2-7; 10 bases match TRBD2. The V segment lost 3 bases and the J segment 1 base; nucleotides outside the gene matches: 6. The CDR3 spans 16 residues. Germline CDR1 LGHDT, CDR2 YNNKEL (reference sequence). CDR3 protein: CASSHPTSGVSYEQYF. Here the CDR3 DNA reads TGTGCCAGCAGCCACCCTACTAGCGGGGTATCCTACGAGCAGTACTTC.

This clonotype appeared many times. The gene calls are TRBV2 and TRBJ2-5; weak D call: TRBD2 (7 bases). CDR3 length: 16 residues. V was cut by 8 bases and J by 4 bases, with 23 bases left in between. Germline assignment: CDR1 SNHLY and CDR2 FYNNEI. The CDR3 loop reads CASPVSPSGGGETQYF. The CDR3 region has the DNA TGTGCCAGCCCTGTCAGCCCTAGCGGAGGGGGAGAGACCCAGTACTTC.

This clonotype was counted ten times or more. This CDR3 is CSARIATGYGYTF. The CDR3 DNA reads as TGCAGTGCTAGGATCGCGACCGGCTATGGCTACACCTTC. The V and J genes are TRBV20-1 and TRBJ1-2; the D is unclear. The CDR3 is 13 amino acids. CDR1 is DFQATT and CDR2 is SNEGSKA in the germline V gene (reference sequence). Between the trimmed V and J ends, which lost 3 bases and 4 bases, there was a span of 12 bases.

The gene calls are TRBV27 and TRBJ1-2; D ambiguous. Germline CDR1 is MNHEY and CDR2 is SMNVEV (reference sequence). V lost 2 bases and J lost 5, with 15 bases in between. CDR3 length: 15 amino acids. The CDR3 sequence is CASSLKSALEYGYTF. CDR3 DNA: TGTGCCAGCAGTTTAAAGTCAGCGCTTGAGTATGGCTACACCTTC.